This T cell receptor (beta chain) comes out of a study of Graves' ophthalmopathy and Graves' hyperthyroidism. Ophthalmopathy donors were characterized by moderate-to-severe activity, CAS of at least 3, NOSPECS of at least 4, and duration under 3 months. Investigators amplified TCR beta CDR3 regions from RNA transcripts. HTBI primers were used in a first-round RT-PCR, which preceded a second-round multiplex PCR. One entry per CDR3 protein results from TCRdb running MiXCR on the multiplex PCR reads. The sample carries 300,000 or so distinct CDR3 sequences, 17% recorded once. Points on this clonotype: Mismatch with germline at one junction end may stem from a read error.

Germline lookup yields CDR1 SGHTA and CDR2 FQGNSA. There are 13 residues in the CDR3. Sample: peripheral blood. This clonotype was obtained from an adult man with Graves' ophthalmopathy. The chain carries TRBV7-2 and TRBJ2-5, with 9 positions matching TRBD1. CDR3 loop: CASSLLTGTGKWF. The CDR3 DNA sequence: TGTGCCAGCAGCTTACTCACCGGGACAGGGAAGTGGTTC.